What follows is one T cell receptor (beta chain) and its context. Data came from immunoSEQ multiplex PCR; TCRdb stores just in-frame clones and leaves some out. The sample has around 690,000 clones, roughly 91% seen once. Germline assignment: CDR1 SGHAT and CDR2 FQNNGV. V was pared by 2 bases and J by 0 bases, with 14 bases between. This CDR3 has 16 residues. These data belong to a study of shared clonotypes between healthy human individuals. V usage is TRBV11-2 and J usage is TRBJ2-7; D not certain. Sequencing was done on a sample of memory CD8+ T cells from PBMCs. Subset noted: CD45RO+ cells pooled with CCR7-negative TemRA cells. The receptor was isolated from a man in his late teens or twenties in good health. Some clones in this sample may be carry-over from other donors' samples. The CDR3 protein is CASSLFPVISSYEQYF. The CDR3 DNA reads as TGTGCCAGCAGCTTATTTCCGGTTATCAGCTCCTACGAGCAGTACTTC.